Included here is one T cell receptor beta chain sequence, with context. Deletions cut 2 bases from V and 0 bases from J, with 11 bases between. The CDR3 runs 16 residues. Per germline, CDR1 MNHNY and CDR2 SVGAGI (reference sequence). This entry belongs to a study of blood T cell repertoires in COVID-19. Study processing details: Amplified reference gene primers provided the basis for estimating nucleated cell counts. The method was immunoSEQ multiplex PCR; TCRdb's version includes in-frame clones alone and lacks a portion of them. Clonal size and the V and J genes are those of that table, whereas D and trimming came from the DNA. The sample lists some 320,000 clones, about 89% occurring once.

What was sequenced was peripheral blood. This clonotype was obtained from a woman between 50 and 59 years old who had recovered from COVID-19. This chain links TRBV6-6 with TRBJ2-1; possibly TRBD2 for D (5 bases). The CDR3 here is CASSYRSVTSYNEQFF. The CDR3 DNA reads TGTGCCAGCAGTTACCGTAGCGTCACCTCCTACAATGAGCAGTTCTTC.